The 8 T cell receptor beta chains reported below all come from one sample, sequenced in a study of blood T cell repertoires in COVID-19. Assay used: immunoSEQ multiplex PCR; TCRdb lists only in-frame clones, some missing. The data hold about 250,000 clones, with about 84% observed a single time. What was sequenced was peripheral blood. The receptors were gathered from a woman over 75 with COVID-19, enrolled during active disease.

The rearrangement joins TRBV4-3 to TRBJ2-7, with D possibly TRBD2 on 7 matching bases. There are 17 residues in the CDR3. CDR1 and CDR2 from the germline V gene are LGHNA and YSLEER. V was trimmed by 0 bases and J by 2 bases, leaving 17 bases between them. The CDR3 is CASSQEAGALIPYEQYF. The CDR3 nucleotides are TGCGCCAGCAGCCAAGAGGCGGGGGCGCTCATTCCCTACGAGCAGTACTTC.

This chain joins TRBV6-6 and TRBJ2-7; possibly TRBD1 for D (5 bases). V was pared by 2 bases and J by 0 bases, with 5 bases between. Germline lookup yields CDR1 MNHNY and CDR2 SVGAGI (reference sequence). The CDR3 consists of 13 residues. The CDR3 sequence is CASSYDSSYEQYV. For the CDR3, the DNA is TGTGCCAGCAGTTACGACAGCTCCTACGAGCAGTACGTC.

This chain links TRBV28 with TRBJ2-7, with 9 bases aligning to TRBD1. V trimming: 4 bases; J trimming: 8 bases; junction bases outside the gene matches: 9. The CDR3 totals 14 residues. Germline CDR1 MDHEN, CDR2 SYDVKM. CDR3 loop: CASSSSYRGQKQYV. In DNA form, the CDR3 reads TGTGCCAGCAGTTCTTCCTACAGGGGGCAGAAGCAGTACGTC.

The J gene is TRBJ2-1, the V gene TRBV5-4; 12 bases map to TRBD2. Germline assignment: CDR1 SGHNT and CDR2 YYREEE (reference sequence). This CDR3 has 15 amino acids. V lost 2 bases, J lost 4 bases, and 1 base stayed unmatched. In DNA, the CDR3 is TGTGCCAGCAGCTTTACTAGCGGGAGGTACAATGAGCAGTTCTTC. Protein: CASSFTSGRYNEQFF.

The chain has TRBV6-6 and TRBJ1-2; weak D call: TRBD1 (5 bases). The CDR3 contains 15 residues. The V end lost 5 bases, the J end lost 0 bases, and 13 bases lay between the germline ends. The germline CDR1 and CDR2 sequences are MNHNY and SVGAGI (reference sequence). The CDR3 spells CASSPDSYSNYGYTF. DNA for the CDR3: TGTGCCAGCAGTCCCGACAGTTATTCTAACTATGGCTACACCTTC.

This clone has a handful of counts. The J gene is TRBJ2-2, the V gene TRBV5-4, with TRBD1 matching 9 bases. The V segment lost 1 base and the J segment 4 bases; nucleotides outside the gene matches: 5. The CDR3 runs 16 residues. CDR1 SGHNT and CDR2 YYREEE come from the germline V gene (reference sequence). The CDR3 DNA reads as TGTGCCAGCAGCTTGCCGAGGGACAGGGCCACCGGGGAGCTGTTTTTT. This translates into CASSLPRDRATGELFF.

This chain connects TRBV9 to TRBJ2-2, with TRBD2 matching 7 bases. Germline V gives CDR1 SGDLS, CDR2 YYNGEE. The CDR3 extends over 17 amino acids. V was pared by 3 bases and J by 4 bases, with 12 bases of the junction left unmatched. As DNA, the CDR3 is TGTGCCAGCAGCGACCCGACTAGCAAAGGCGGCACCGGGGAGCTGTTTTTT. Its translation is CASSDPTSKGGTGELFF.

The chain employs TRBV2 and TRBJ1-5, with D maybe TRBD1 (6 bases). CDR3 length: 16 residues. Per germline, CDR1 SNHLY and CDR2 FYNNEI. Trimming cost V 4 bases and J 0 bases, with 13 bases left between them. Here the CDR3 DNA reads TGTGCCAGCAGTGTTGGGACAAGCAATAGCAATCAGCCCCAGCATTTT. Protein sequence: CASSVGTSNSNQPQHF.